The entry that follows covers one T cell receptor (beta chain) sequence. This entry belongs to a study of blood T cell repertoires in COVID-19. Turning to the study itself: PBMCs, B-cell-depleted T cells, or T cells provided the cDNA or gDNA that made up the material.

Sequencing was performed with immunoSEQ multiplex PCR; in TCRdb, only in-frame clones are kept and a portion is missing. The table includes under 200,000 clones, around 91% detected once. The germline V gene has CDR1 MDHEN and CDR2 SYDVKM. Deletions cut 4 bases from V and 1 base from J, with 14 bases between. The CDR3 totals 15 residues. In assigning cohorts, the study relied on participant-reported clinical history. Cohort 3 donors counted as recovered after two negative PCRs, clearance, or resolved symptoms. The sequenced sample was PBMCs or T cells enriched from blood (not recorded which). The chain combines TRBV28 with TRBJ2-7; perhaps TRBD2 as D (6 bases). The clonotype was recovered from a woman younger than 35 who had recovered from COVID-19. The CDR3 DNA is TGTGCCAGCAGTTCCCGGCGGGGAGTTTCCTACGAGCAGTACTTC. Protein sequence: CASSSRRGVSYEQYF.